Listed below are T cell receptor beta chains from one sample, sequenced in a study of T cells after yellow fever vaccination. TCRdb analysed the 5' RACE reads with MiXCR anew, one entry per CDR3 protein. The table includes 250,000 to 300,000 distinct CDR3 sequences, around 8.6% detected once. This material consisted of CD4+ T cells sorted from PBMCs, taken 5 days after the yellow fever booster vaccination. The receptors originated from a man younger than 35 who received the YFV17D yellow fever vaccine. Each CDR3 is given with its conserved first and last residue. The D gene is left open where the match is weak. Some rows mark clone size as missing; the rest say once, few, many or name a class of expanded clone.

D: NA; size: few; V: TRBV5-1; J: TRBJ2-6; DNA: TGCGCCAGCAGCTTGGACGGACGCTCTGGGGCCAACGTCCTGACTTTC; CDR3: CASSLDGRSGANVLTF
D: NA; size: NA; V: TRBV7-9; J: TRBJ2-1; DNA: TGTGCCAGCAGCCCGGGATGGGAGATGTACAATGAGCAGTTCTTC; CDR3: CASSPGWEMYNEQFF
D: NA; size: NA; V: TRBV7-8; J: TRBJ2-2; DNA: TGTGCCAGCAGCTTAAACAGACACACCGGGGAGCTGTTTTTT; CDR3: CASSLNRHTGELFF
D: TRBD1; size: NA; V: TRBV19; J: TRBJ2-2; DNA: TGTGCCAGTAGGACGGGACAGGGTACCGGGGAGCTGTTTTTT; CDR3: CASRTGQGTGELFF
D: NA; size: many; V: TRBV27; J: TRBJ1-4; DNA: TGTGCCAGCAGTTTGGTAGCAACTAATGAAAAACTGTTTTTT; CDR3: CASSLVATNEKLFF
D: TRBD1; size: NA; V: TRBV6-5; J: TRBJ2-5; DNA: TGTGCCAGCAGTTCACGGACAGGGGGCGAGACCCAGTACTTC; CDR3: CASSSRTGGETQYF
D: NA; size: many; V: TRBV7-2; J: TRBJ2-3; DNA: TGTGCCAGCAGCTCGAGGGGAAGCACAGATACGCAGTATTTT; CDR3: CASSSRGSTDTQYF
D: TRBD1; size: few; V: TRBV7-9; J: TRBJ1-1; DNA: TGTGCCAGCAGCAGAGCTACAGGGGAAGCCACTGAAGCTTTCTTT; CDR3: CASSRATGEATEAFF
D: NA; size: NA; V: TRBV5-1; J: TRBJ1-1; DNA: TGCGCCAGCGGATCCATCGAGGGGGGGGACACTGAAGCTTTCTTT; CDR3: CASGSIEGGDTEAFF
D: NA; size: NA; V: TRBV5-1; J: TRBJ2-1; DNA: TGCGCCAGCAGCTTGGAGGGTGCGGGGTACAATGAGCAGTTCTTC; CDR3: CASSLEGAGYNEQFF
D: NA; size: few; V: TRBV18; J: TRBJ1-1; DNA: TGTGCCAGCTCACGAATTCAGGCCGCAAGGAACACTGAAGCTTTCTTT; CDR3: CASSRIQAARNTEAFF
D: NA; size: few; V: TRBV7-2; J: TRBJ1-1; DNA: TGTGCCAGCAGCATTCAGGGAGGGGGGAACACTGAAGCTTTCTTT; CDR3: CASSIQGGGNTEAFF
D: NA; size: many; V: TRBV9; J: TRBJ1-6; DNA: TGTGCCAGCAGCGTAGCTGGAACAGGTGGCGGCCATTCACCCCTCCACTTT; CDR3: CASSVAGTGGGHSPLHF
D: NA; size: NA; V: TRBV12-3/TRBV12-4; J: TRBJ1-1; DNA: TGTGCCAGCAGTCCCCAGGATTTGAACACTGAAGCTTTCTTT; CDR3: CASSPQDLNTEAFF
D: NA; size: NA; V: TRBV4-3; J: TRBJ2-2; DNA: TGCGCCAGCAGCCAAGGTCCCGCCACCGGGGAGCTGTTTTTT; CDR3: CASSQGPATGELFF
D: TRBD1; size: few; V: TRBV6-1; J: TRBJ2-3; DNA: TGTGCCGGCCGGGGACAGGGGGCAGATACGCAGTATTTT; CDR3: CAGRGQGADTQYF
D: NA; size: few; V: TRBV24-1; J: TRBJ1-2; DNA: TGTGCCACCAGTGATTATGGCAGGGAAGGTGGCTACACCTTC; CDR3: CATSDYGREGGYTF
D: NA; size: few; V: TRBV20-1; J: TRBJ1-5; DNA: TGCAGTGCTGCCGCTGGCGGCAATCAGCCCCAGCATTTT; CDR3: CSAAAGGNQPQHF
D: NA; size: few; V: TRBV7-6; J: TRBJ2-3; DNA: TGTGCCAGCAGCCCGCCGGGAAATACGCAGTATTTT; CDR3: CASSPPGNTQYF
D: TRBD1; size: NA; V: TRBV20-1; J: TRBJ1-1; DNA: TGCAGTGCGCCGGACAGGCGAACCTTTGAAGCTTTCTTT; CDR3: CSAPDRRTFEAFF
D: NA; size: few; V: TRBV5-1; J: TRBJ2-5; DNA: TGCGCCAGCACCCCTCCGGGGTCACAAGAGACCCAGTACTTC; CDR3: CASTPPGSQETQYF
D: TRBD2; size: few; V: TRBV27; J: TRBJ2-5; DNA: TGTGCCAGCAGTCCTTTCAGCGGGGGAGGGCGCCAAGAGACCCAGTACTTC; CDR3: CASSPFSGGGRQETQYF
D: NA; size: NA; V: TRBV6-1; J: TRBJ1-1; DNA: TGTGCCAGCAGTGAGGGGGATTGGACTGAAGCTTTCTTT; CDR3: CASSEGDWTEAFF
D: NA; size: few; V: TRBV10-3; J: TRBJ1-4; DNA: TGTGCCATCAGTGAGACCCAGGGGTTTGAAAAACTGTTTTTT; CDR3: CAISETQGFEKLFF
D: TRBD2; size: few; V: TRBV12-3/TRBV12-4; J: TRBJ2-5; DNA: TGTGCCAGCAGAAATAGCGGGGGGGCGGAGACCCAGTACTTC; CDR3: CASRNSGGAETQYF
D: TRBD1; size: NA; V: TRBV5-6; J: TRBJ2-2; DNA: TGTGCCAGCAGTTCGACAGGGGCAGCCGGGGAGCTGTTTTTT; CDR3: CASSSTGAAGELFF
D: NA; size: few; V: TRBV7-2; J: TRBJ2-3; DNA: TGTGCCAGCAGCGCCCGGAATCGAGATACGCAGTATTTT; CDR3: CASSARNRDTQYF
D: TRBD2; size: NA; V: TRBV20-1; J: TRBJ2-5; DNA: TGCAGTGCTATAAGGGGACTAGCTGAGACCCAGTACTTC; CDR3: CSAIRGLAETQYF
D: NA; size: few; V: TRBV5-1; J: TRBJ1-2; DNA: TGCGCCAGCAGCTTGGTACCGCACTATGGCTACACCTTC; CDR3: CASSLVPHYGYTF
D: NA; size: NA; V: TRBV7-2; J: TRBJ1-2; DNA: TGTGCCAGCAGCCGGAGGATGCCCCTTGGCTACACCTTC; CDR3: CASSRRMPLGYTF
D: TRBD1; size: NA; V: TRBV18; J: TRBJ2-5; DNA: TGTGCCAGCTCCCGGACAGGGGGTCAAGAGACCCAGTACTTC; CDR3: CASSRTGGQETQYF
D: TRBD1; size: few; V: TRBV15; J: TRBJ2-4; DNA: TGTGCCACCAGCAGAAAGACAGGGCCGGGGGCCAAAAACATTCAGTACTTC; CDR3: CATSRKTGPGAKNIQYF
D: NA; size: many; V: TRBV4-1; J: TRBJ2-3; DNA: TGCGCCAGCAGCCAAGAGGCCTGGGGGGCGGATACGCAGTATTTT; CDR3: CASSQEAWGADTQYF
D: TRBD2; size: NA; V: TRBV7-2; J: TRBJ2-2; DNA: TGTGCCAGCAGCCAAGCGGGGGGGAACACCGGGGAGCTGTTTTTT; CDR3: CASSQAGGNTGELFF
D: TRBD1; size: NA; V: TRBV7-2; J: TRBJ2-2; DNA: TGTGCCAGCAGCCAGAGGACAGGGACGGGCGGGGAGCTGTTTTTT; CDR3: CASSQRTGTGGELFF
D: NA; size: NA; V: TRBV7-2; J: TRBJ2-1; DNA: TGTGCCAGCAGCCACGCTTCAGGGTTCGGCTCCTACAATGAGCAGTTCTTC; CDR3: CASSHASGFGSYNEQFF
D: NA; size: few; V: TRBV6-5; J: TRBJ2-1; DNA: TGTGCCAGCAGTTATTTGAGCGGTAGCTCCTACAATGAGCAGTTCTTC; CDR3: CASSYLSGSSYNEQFF
D: TRBD1; size: many; V: TRBV6-6; J: TRBJ2-7; DNA: TGTGCCAGCAGCCGAGGGGGACAGGGGGCAGCGGACGAGCAGTACTTC; CDR3: CASSRGGQGAADEQYF
D: NA; size: many; V: TRBV18; J: TRBJ2-4; DNA: TGTGCCAGCTCACCATCGGCCCTGGCCAAAAACATTCAGTACTTC; CDR3: CASSPSALAKNIQYF
D: NA; size: NA; V: TRBV7-8; J: TRBJ1-5; DNA: TGTGCCAGCAGCTCGCGACGTTTACAGCCCCAGCATTTT; CDR3: CASSSRRLQPQHF
D: NA; size: few; V: TRBV20-1; J: TRBJ1-2; DNA: TGCAGTGCCCGGGGAGCCTATGGCTACACCTTC; CDR3: CSARGAYGYTF
D: NA; size: many; V: TRBV6-6; J: TRBJ1-1; DNA: TGTGCCAGCTCCGGGGGAGGAACTGAAGCTTTCTTT; CDR3: CASSGGGTEAFF
D: NA; size: few; V: TRBV3-1; J: TRBJ1-1; DNA: TGTGCCAGCAGCTACCTTAGTTTAATGAACACTGAAGCTTTCTTT; CDR3: CASSYLSLMNTEAFF
D: NA; size: few; V: TRBV4-1; J: TRBJ2-3; DNA: TGCGCCAGCAGCCAAGGGTTAGAAGGCACAGATACGCAGTATTTT; CDR3: CASSQGLEGTDTQYF
D: NA; size: NA; V: TRBV20-1; J: TRBJ2-7; DNA: TGCAGTGCTAGAGATGTTGGGCGGGCCAACTACGAGCAGTACTTC; CDR3: CSARDVGRANYEQYF
D: TRBD1; size: NA; V: TRBV27; J: TRBJ1-1; DNA: TGTGCCAGCAGTTCGACAGGGAGGAACACTGAAGCTTTCTTT; CDR3: CASSSTGRNTEAFF
D: NA; size: few; V: TRBV12-3/TRBV12-4; J: TRBJ1-5; DNA: TGTGCCAGCAGCACTCGGCAGGCGACTCAGCCCCAGCATTTT; CDR3: CASSTRQATQPQHF
D: TRBD1; size: NA; V: TRBV12-3/TRBV12-4; J: TRBJ1-3; DNA: TGTGCCAGCAGTAACAGGGGCACCATATATTTT; CDR3: CASSNRGTIYF
D: NA; size: few; V: TRBV12-3/TRBV12-4; J: TRBJ2-6; DNA: TGTGCCAGCAGTTTCGGCAGGGGTAGCTCTGGGGCCAACGTCCTGACTTTC; CDR3: CASSFGRGSSGANVLTF
D: NA; size: few; V: TRBV10-3; J: TRBJ2-7; DNA: TGTGCCATCAGTGATGTACATGGGGCCTACGAGCAGTACTTC; CDR3: CAISDVHGAYEQYF